This TCR beta chain was identified during a study of graft-versus-host responses after intestinal transplantation. Study-level information: Uniformly, recipients were administered anti-thymocyte globulin induction with subsequent tacrolimus and steroids for around 3 years. Overall study findings and caveats: Early post-transplant HvG declines showed an association with peak circulating GvH clone levels. Ileal or blood samples showed some GvH clones first, and such clones were also found in recipient marrow.

Trimming took 5 bases from V and 3 from J, leaving 8 bases between them. The CDR3 has 13 residues. Germline-derived CDR1 and CDR2 are MNHEY and SVGAGI. The assay was immunoSEQ multiplex PCR, and TCRdb's table has in-frame clones only and misses some. Among approximately 90,000 clones, around 84% were seen once, and the ten largest hold 0.8% to 0.9%. Comments on this clone: The antigen is undetermined.

Sequenced here: unstimulated CD4+ T cells sorted from spleen or lymph node cells, sampled before intestinal transplant. The V call is TRBV6-5, the J call TRBJ1-3; a possible D gene is TRBD1 (6 bases). This receptor was identified in a human donor who received an intestinal transplant. The CDR3: CASSKDSGNTIYF. CDR3 sequence (DNA): TGTGCCAGCAGTAAGGACAGTGGAAACACCATATATTTT.